These 13 T cell receptor beta chains share one sample of origin, sequenced in a study of blood T cell repertoires in COVID-19. Only in-frame clones appear in the TCRdb table, and some are missing; sequencing was by immunoSEQ multiplex PCR. This sample has about 270,000 clones, with 88% found just once. The specimen was PBMCs or T cells enriched from blood (not recorded which). These receptors originate from a woman in her forties or fifties who had recovered from COVID-19.

The genes are TRBV5-1 and TRBJ1-4, with a weak D call TRBD1 (6 bases). This CDR3 is built from 14 residues. Trimming stripped 1 base from V and 5 bases from J, with 9 bases between. Germline V gives CDR1 SGHRS, CDR2 YFSETQ. CDR3 nucleotide sequence: TGCGCCAGCAGCTTGCGAGGACAGAATGAAAAACTGTTTTTT. Translating gives CASSLRGQNEKLFF.

The chain links TRBV28 to TRBJ1-6, with TRBD1 as a possible D gene (5 bases). Germline loops: CDR1 MDHEN, CDR2 SYDVKM. This CDR3 contains 14 residues. V lost 2 bases to trimming and J lost 8 bases, with 10 bases between them. CDR3 region: CASSLGQGYSPLHF. The CDR3 DNA reads TGTGCCAGCAGTTTAGGGCAGGGTTATTCACCCCTCCACTTT.

The J gene is TRBJ2-2, the V gene TRBV27, with a possible D match to TRBD1 (5 bases). The CDR3 is 16 residues long. Trimming cost V 3 bases and J 6 bases, with 17 bases left between them. CDR1 and CDR2 from the germline V gene are MNHEY and SMNVEV (reference sequence). CDR3 sequence: CASSFFGAWAAGELFF. The CDR3 DNA sequence: TGTGCCAGCAGTTTTTTTGGGGCATGGGCCGCCGGGGAGCTGTTTTTT.

The chain combines TRBV28 with TRBJ2-2; TRBD1 agrees at 11 bases. V lost 6 bases, J lost 6 bases, and 9 bases stayed unmatched. The CDR3 runs to 16 residues. Germline CDR1 is MDHEN and CDR2 is SYDVKM. In nucleotides, the CDR3 is TGTGCCAGCAGCCCCCCGGACAGGGGGCCATCCGGGGAGCTGTTTTTT. It specifies CASSPPDRGPSGELFF.

The J gene is TRBJ2-7, the V gene TRBV5-5; D is perhaps TRBD1 (5 bases). The CDR3 is made up of 17 amino acids. The germline CDR1 and CDR2 sequences are SGHKS and YYEKEE (reference sequence). V gave up 10 bases and J gave up 2 bases, with 28 bases separating them. The chain's CDR3 is CARRRAPEAGSTYEQYF. The CDR3 region has the DNA TGTGCCCGCCGCCGAGCCCCCGAGGCAGGGTCAACCTACGAGCAGTACTTC.

This chain connects TRBV19 to TRBJ2-5; 11 nucleotides line up with TRBD1. CDR1 is LNHDA and CDR2 is SQIVND in the germline V gene (reference sequence). The CDR3 loop spans 18 amino acids. After removal of 0 bases from V and 5 bases from J, the junction contained 11 bases not matched to a gene. The CDR3 reads CASSIDPTGTGGDETQYF. The CDR3, as DNA: TGTGCCAGTAGTATAGATCCAACCGGGACAGGGGGAGACGAGACCCAGTACTTC.

DNA for the CDR3: TGTGCCAGCAGCTCGCAACTAGCGGGAGAGCAGTACTTC. It translates to CASSSQLAGEQYF. J is TRBJ2-7 and V is TRBV5-4, with 10 bases aligning to TRBD2. The CDR3 is made up of 13 amino acids. The germline CDR1 and CDR2 sequences are SGHNT and YYREEE (reference sequence). J was trimmed by 7 bases and V by 3 bases; bases with no gene match: 4.

This CDR3 reads CASSHAPGTAEYSNQPQHF. CDR3 nucleotides: TGCGCCAGCAGCCACGCTCCAGGGACAGCGGAATATAGCAATCAGCCCCAGCATTTT. The chain employs TRBV4-1 and TRBJ1-5; 7 bases map to TRBD1. CDR1 is MGHRA and CDR2 is YSYEKL in the germline V gene. With 3 bases clipped from V and 0 bases from J, the junction kept 14 bases outside the gene matches. This CDR3 region has 19 residues.

The V gene is TRBV7-8, the J gene TRBJ1-1; tentative D call: TRBD1 (5 bases). The CDR3 totals 13 residues. With 3 bases removed from V and 1 base from J, the gap between germline ends came to 6 bases. The germline gives CDR1 SGHVS, CDR2 FQNEAQ. The DNA of the CDR3 is TGTGCCAGCAGCTTCGGGGGGAACACTGAAGCTTTCTTT. This encodes CASSFGGNTEAFF. Full variable domain (outside the CDR3, taken from reference TRBV7-8 and TRBJ1-1): GAGVSQSPRYKVAKRGQDVALRCDPISGHVSLFWYQQALGQGPEFLTYFQNEAQLDKSGLPSDRFFAERPEGSVSTLKIQRTQQEDSAVYLCASSFGGNTEAFFGQGTRLTVV.

CDR3 sequence (DNA): TGTGCCAGCTCACCTCGGCGGGAGCATGGAGATACGCAGTATTTT. It is translated as CASSPRREHGDTQYF. This chain joins TRBV18 and TRBJ2-3; 7 bases are a match to TRBD2. CDR1 KGHSH and CDR2 LQKENI come from the germline V gene. Trimming cost V 3 bases and J 5 bases; bases outside gene matches: 8. The CDR3 has 15 amino acids.

The rearrangement uses TRBV23-1 and TRBJ1-5; D gene ambiguous. TRBV23-1 is placed among ORFs of uncertain function. With 2 bases removed from V and 7 bases from J, the gap between germline ends came to 15 bases. CDR3 length: 15 residues. CDR3 loop: CASSQGRRGWQPQHF. The CDR3 region has the DNA TGCGCCAGCAGTCAAGGTCGAAGAGGATGGCAGCCCCAGCATTTT.

This chain connects TRBV4-2 to TRBJ1-3, with D maybe TRBD1 (5 bases). Per germline, CDR1 LGHNA and CDR2 YNFKEQ. CDR3 size: 17 residues. The V and J ends lost 1 base and 0 bases respectively, with 13 bases between them. The CDR3 region has the DNA TGTGCCAGCAGCCAAGCACGTAACAGGAACTCTGGAAACACCATATATTTT. Its translation is CASSQARNRNSGNTIYF.

This clone has only a few counts. This chain joins TRBV5-8 and TRBJ1-5; D is ambiguous. CDR3 length: 15 amino acids. Trimming took 4 bases from V and 0 from J, leaving 11 bases between them. Per the germline V gene, CDR1 is SGHTS and CDR2 is YDEGEE. CDR3 in amino acids: CASSKGSYSNQPQHF. CDR3 DNA: TGTGCCAGCAGCAAAGGGAGTTATAGCAATCAGCCCCAGCATTTT. Complete variable domain (other parts from reference TRBV5-8 and TRBJ1-5): EAGVTQSPTHLIKTRGQQATLRCSPISGHTSVYWYQQALGLGLQFLLWYDEGEERNRGNFPPRFSGRQFPNYSSELNVNALELEDSALYLCASSKGSYSNQPQHFGDGTRLSIL.